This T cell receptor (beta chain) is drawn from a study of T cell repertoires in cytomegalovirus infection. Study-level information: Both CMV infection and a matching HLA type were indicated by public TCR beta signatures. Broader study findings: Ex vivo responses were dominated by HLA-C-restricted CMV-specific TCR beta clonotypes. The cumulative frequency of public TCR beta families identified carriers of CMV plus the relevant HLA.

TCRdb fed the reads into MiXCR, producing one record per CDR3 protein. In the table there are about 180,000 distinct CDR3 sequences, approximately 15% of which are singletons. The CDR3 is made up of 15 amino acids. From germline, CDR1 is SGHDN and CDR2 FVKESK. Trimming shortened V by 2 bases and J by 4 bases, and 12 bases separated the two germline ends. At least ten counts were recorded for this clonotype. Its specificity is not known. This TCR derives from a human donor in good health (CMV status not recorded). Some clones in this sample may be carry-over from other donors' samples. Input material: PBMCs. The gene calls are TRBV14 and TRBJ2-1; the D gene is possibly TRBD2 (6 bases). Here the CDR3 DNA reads TGTGCCAGCAGCCAAAGCAGCGGGTGGTACAATGAGCAGTTCTTC. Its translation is CASSQSSGWYNEQFF.